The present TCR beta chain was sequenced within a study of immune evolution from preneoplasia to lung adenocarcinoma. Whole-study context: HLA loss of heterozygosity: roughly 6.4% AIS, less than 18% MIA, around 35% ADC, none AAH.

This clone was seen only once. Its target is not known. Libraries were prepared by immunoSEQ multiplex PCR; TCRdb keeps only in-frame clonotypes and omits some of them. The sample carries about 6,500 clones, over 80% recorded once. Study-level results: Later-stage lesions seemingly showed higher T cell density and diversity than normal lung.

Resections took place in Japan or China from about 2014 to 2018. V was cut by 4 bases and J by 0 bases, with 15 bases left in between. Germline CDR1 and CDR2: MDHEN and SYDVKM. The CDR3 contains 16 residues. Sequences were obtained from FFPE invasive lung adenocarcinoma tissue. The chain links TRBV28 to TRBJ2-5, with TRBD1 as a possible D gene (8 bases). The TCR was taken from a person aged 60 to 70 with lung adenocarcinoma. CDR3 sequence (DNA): TGTGCCAGCAGTTCCGGGAGGACAGGGCACCAAGAGACCCAGTACTTC. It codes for CASSSGRTGHQETQYF.